Listed below are T cell receptor beta chains from one sample, sequenced in a study of T cell repertoires in cytomegalovirus infection. TCRdb re-called the reads through MiXCR, storing one row per CDR3 protein. This sample has some 600,000 distinct CDR3 sequences, with around 24% found just once. The sequencing sample was made of CD8+ T cells from PBMCs. The receptors derive from a human donor in good health (CMV status not recorded). Some clones in this sample may be carry-over from other donors' samples. CDR3s include the opening cysteine and the closing phenylalanine or tryptophan. A D gene is named only where the DNA matches it firmly. Clone size is given for some rows only: seen once, a few or many times, or a class if the clone is expanded.

>.|TRBV12-3/TRBV12-4|few|TRBJ1-2
TGTGCCAGCACCCAAGGGCCCTATGGCTACACCTTC
CASTQGPYGYTF
>TRBD1|TRBV7-9|.|TRBJ1-2
TGTGCCAGCAGCTTAGGCCCCGGACAGGGGACTAACTATGGCTACACCTTC
CASSLGPGQGTNYGYTF
>.|TRBV7-2|.|TRBJ1-5
TGTGCTCCCCAGCGGGGCGACAATCAGCCCCAGCATTTT
CAPQRGDNQPQHF
>TRBD2|TRBV7-9|few|TRBJ2-5
TGTGCCAGCAGCTTCGGGGGGGCCGAAGAGACCCAGTACTTC
CASSFGGAEETQYF
>.|TRBV6-1|.|TRBJ1-2
TGTGCCAGCAGTTACGAGGGGGGCAGCGCCTATGGCTACACCTTC
CASSYEGGSAYGYTF
>TRBD1|TRBV7-9|.|TRBJ1-2
TGTGCCAGCAGCCCCCAGGGCCAGGGGGAGGATGGCTACACCTTC
CASSPQGQGEDGYTF
>.|TRBV15|.|TRBJ2-2
TGTGCCACCAGCAGAGATCGTCAGGCCTACACCGGGGAGCTGTTTTTT
CATSRDRQAYTGELFF
>TRBD1|TRBV7-6|.|TRBJ2-1
TGTGCCAGCAGCGATGGCACGACAGGGATCGATGAGCAGTTCTTC
CASSDGTTGIDEQFF
>.|TRBV29-1|.|TRBJ1-2
TGCAGCGTTGAAAACAATGGCTACACCTTC
CSVENNGYTF
>TRBD1|TRBV6-6|.|TRBJ1-1
TGTGCCAGCACTTTCACAGGGGCGAACACTGAAGCTTTCTTT
CASTFTGANTEAFF
>TRBD2|TRBV2|.|TRBJ2-1
TGTGCCAGCCTAGCGGGGCCCAGAGGGCAGTTCTTC
CASLAGPRGQFF
>.|TRBV7-9|.|TRBJ1-4
TGTGCCAGCAGCCCAGGGGAGTGGGCGACTAATGAAAAACTGTTTTTT
CASSPGEWATNEKLFF
>.|TRBV24-1|few|TRBJ2-1
TGTGCCACCAGTGAGGAGGGTTACACAAATGAGCAGTTCTTC
CATSEEGYTNEQFF
>.|TRBV19|few|TRBJ2-1
TGTGCCAGTAGTATTTCTTACGGCAATGAGCAGTTCTTC
CASSISYGNEQFF
>.|TRBV25-1|few|TRBJ2-1
TGTGCCAGCAGTGGGGGGAGTGAGCAGTTCTTC
CASSGGSEQFF
>.|TRBV6-2/TRBV6-3|few|TRBJ2-2
TGTGCCAGCCTGAGCTATGGAGGACCTTCGAACACCGGGGAGCTGTTTTTT
CASLSYGGPSNTGELFF
>TRBD1|TRBV5-6|.|TRBJ2-2
TGTGCCAGCAGATGGGGGACAGGGGATAACACCGGGGAGCTGTTTTTT
CASRWGTGDNTGELFF
>.|TRBV14|few|TRBJ2-3
TGTGCCAGCAGCCCCCCGGGAATGGTTCACACAGATACGCAGTATTTT
CASSPPGMVHTDTQYF
>.|TRBV6-6|few|TRBJ2-3
TGTGCCAGCAGTTACTTAGGGCAAGGGGAATATTTT
CASSYLGQGEYF
>.|TRBV10-2|few|TRBJ2-1
TGCGCCAGCAGTGAAGGGGGAGACTCGGTCTTC
CASSEGGDSVF
>.|TRBV9|few|TRBJ2-2
TGTGCCAGCAGCGTAGGAAATGGCCGAACCGGGGAGCTGTTTTTT
CASSVGNGRTGELFF
>.|TRBV14|.|TRBJ2-1
TGTGCCAGCAGCCAAGATCATTCAGGCGACGGGGAGCAGTTCTTC
CASSQDHSGDGEQFF
>.|TRBV28|.|TRBJ1-5
TGTGCCAGCAGTTGGGGGGGGTTCCAGTATAGCAATCAGCCCCAGCATTTT
CASSWGGFQYSNQPQHF
>.|TRBV7-9|few|TRBJ2-7
TGTGCCAGCAGCTTAGCGGAAAGGCCCTACGAGCAGTACTTC
CASSLAERPYEQYF
>.|TRBV29-1|.|TRBJ2-2
TGCAGCGTTGGGGCCAGGAACACCGGGGAGCTGTTTTTT
CSVGARNTGELFF
>.|TRBV15|.|TRBJ2-1
TGTGCCACCAGGCCAGGGGTCAGGACTAAGGGCAATGAGCAGTTCTTC
CATRPGVRTKGNEQFF
>TRBD1|TRBV5-6|few|TRBJ1-2
TGTGCCAGCAGCTCGGGACAGGCAAGCTATGGCTACACCTTC
CASSSGQASYGYTF
>.|TRBV7-6|many|TRBJ1-2
TGTGCCAGCAGCTCAGGGCAGGGCGGCTATGGCTACACCTTC
CASSSGQGGYGYTF